This TCR beta chain comes out of a study of identical twins. CDR3 length equals 15 residues. V shed 6 bases, J shed 2 bases, and the junction held 9 bases outside the gene matches. The germline V gene encodes CDR1 DFQATT and CDR2 SNEGSKA (reference sequence). Study-wide results and caveats: Recombination models fit unrelated individuals' TCR alpha sharing but underestimated twins'.

TCRdb fed the 5' RACE reads into MiXCR, producing one record per CDR3 protein. This sample yields 510,000 or so distinct CDR3 sequences, of which 13% to 15% are seen a single time; 0.44% belongs to the top ten. This clonotype was observed a few times. Antigen specificity is unknown. These data also formed part of another study, on yellow fever vaccine responses in identical twins.

The chain is built from TRBV20-1 and TRBJ2-3, with TRBD2 matching 9 bases. This TCR came from a woman between 18 and 29 years old in good health. Material for sequencing was CD4+ T cells sorted from blood. The chain's CDR3 is CSATSGFSFTDTQYF. The CDR3 coding sequence is TGCAGTGCCACTAGCGGGTTTAGCTTCACAGATACGCAGTATTTT.